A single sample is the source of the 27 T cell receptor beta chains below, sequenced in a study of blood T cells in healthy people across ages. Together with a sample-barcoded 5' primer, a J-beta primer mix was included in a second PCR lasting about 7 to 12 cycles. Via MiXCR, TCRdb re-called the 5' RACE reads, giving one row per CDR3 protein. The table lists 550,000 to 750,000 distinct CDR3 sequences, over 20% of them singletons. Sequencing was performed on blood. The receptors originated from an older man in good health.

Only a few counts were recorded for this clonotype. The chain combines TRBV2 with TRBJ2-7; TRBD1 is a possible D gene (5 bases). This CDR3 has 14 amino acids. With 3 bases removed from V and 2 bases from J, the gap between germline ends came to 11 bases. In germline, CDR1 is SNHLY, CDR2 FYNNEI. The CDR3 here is CASSDNPGTYEQYF. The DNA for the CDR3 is TGTGCCAGCAGTGATAATCCAGGGACCTACGAGCAGTACTTC.

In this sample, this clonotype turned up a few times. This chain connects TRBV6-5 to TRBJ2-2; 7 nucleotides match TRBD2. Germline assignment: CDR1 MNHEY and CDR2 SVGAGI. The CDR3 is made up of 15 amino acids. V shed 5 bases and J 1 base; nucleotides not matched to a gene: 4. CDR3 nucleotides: TGTGCCAGCAGTCCCGGGGGGAAGAACACCGGGGAGCTGTTTTTT. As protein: CASSPGGKNTGELFF.

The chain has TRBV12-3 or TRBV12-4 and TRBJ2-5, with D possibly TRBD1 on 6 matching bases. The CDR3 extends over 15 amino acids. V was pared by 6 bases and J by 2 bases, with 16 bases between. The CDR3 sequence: CASSSRDIGQETQYF. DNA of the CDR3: TGTGCCAGCAGCTCCCGGGACATCGGACAAGAGACCCAGTACTTC.

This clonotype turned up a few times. The CDR3, as DNA: TGTGCCAGCAGTGATTTTGGACAGGGGGCGCGGCGGCCCCAGCATTTT. Protein: CASSDFGQGARRPQHF. The V gene is TRBV6-1, the J gene TRBJ1-5, with 11 bases lining up with TRBD1. J gave up 9 bases and V 3 bases, and 10 bases lay outside the gene matches. CDR3 size: 16 residues. Germline V gene data show CDR1 as MNHNS and CDR2 as SASEGT.

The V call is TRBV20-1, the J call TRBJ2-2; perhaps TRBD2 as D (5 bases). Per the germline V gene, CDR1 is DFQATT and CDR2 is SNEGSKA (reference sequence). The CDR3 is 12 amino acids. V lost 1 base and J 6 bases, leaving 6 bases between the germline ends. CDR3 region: CSARASSGELFF. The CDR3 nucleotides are TGCAGTGCTAGAGCTAGCTCCGGGGAGCTGTTTTTT.

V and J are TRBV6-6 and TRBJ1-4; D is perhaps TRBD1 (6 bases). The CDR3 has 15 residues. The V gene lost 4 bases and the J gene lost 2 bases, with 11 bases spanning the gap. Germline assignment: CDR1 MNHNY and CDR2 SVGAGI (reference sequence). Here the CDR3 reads CASSSPGQTNEKLFF. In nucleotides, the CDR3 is TGTGCCAGCAGTTCCCCCGGACAGACTAATGAAAAACTGTTTTTT.

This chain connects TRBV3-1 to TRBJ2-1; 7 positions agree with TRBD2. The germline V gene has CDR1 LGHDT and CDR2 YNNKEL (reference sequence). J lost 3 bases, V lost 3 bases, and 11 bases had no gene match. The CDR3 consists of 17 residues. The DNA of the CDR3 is TGTGCCAGCAGCCACGTCGGGGGGATCAATGGCTACAATGAGCAGTTCTTC. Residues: CASSHVGGINGYNEQFF.

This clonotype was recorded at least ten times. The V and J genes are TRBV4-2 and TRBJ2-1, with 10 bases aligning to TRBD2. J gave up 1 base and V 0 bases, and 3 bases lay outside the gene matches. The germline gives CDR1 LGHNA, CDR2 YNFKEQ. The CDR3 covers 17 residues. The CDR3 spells CASSQEPSGSSYNEQFF. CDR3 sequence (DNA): TGTGCCAGCAGCCAAGAGCCTAGCGGGAGTTCCTACAATGAGCAGTTCTTC.

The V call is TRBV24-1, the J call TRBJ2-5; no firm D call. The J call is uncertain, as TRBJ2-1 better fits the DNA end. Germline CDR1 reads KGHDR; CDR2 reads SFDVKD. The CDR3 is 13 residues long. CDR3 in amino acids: CATSDFRVSEQFF. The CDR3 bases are TGTGCCACCAGTGATTTTAGGGTCAGTGAGCAGTTCTTC.

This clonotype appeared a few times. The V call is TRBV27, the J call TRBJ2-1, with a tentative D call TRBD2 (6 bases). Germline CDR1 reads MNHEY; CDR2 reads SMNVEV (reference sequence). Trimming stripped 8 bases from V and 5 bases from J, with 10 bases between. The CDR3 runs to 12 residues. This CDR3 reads CASGTYNNEQFF. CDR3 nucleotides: TGTGCCAGCGGGACTTACAACAATGAGCAGTTCTTC.

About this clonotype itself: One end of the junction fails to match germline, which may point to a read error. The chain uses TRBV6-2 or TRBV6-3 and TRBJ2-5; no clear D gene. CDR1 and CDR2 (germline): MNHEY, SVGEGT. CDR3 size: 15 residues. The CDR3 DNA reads TGTGCCAGCGGTTACTCGATAGACGGGCAAGAGACCCAGTACTTC. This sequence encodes CASGYSIDGQETQYF.

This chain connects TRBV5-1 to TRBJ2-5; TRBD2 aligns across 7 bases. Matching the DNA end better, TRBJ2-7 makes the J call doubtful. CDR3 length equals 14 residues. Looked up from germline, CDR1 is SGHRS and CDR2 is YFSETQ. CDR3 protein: CASSLVREGYEQYF. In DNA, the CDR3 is TGCGCCAGCAGCTTGGTCAGGGAGGGCTACGAGCAGTACTTC.

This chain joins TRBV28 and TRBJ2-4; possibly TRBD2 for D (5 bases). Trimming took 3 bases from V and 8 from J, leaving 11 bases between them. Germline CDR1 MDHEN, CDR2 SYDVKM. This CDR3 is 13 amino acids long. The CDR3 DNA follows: TGTGCCAGCAGTTTGAGGGAGTCCCACATTCAGTACTTC. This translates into CASSLRESHIQYF.

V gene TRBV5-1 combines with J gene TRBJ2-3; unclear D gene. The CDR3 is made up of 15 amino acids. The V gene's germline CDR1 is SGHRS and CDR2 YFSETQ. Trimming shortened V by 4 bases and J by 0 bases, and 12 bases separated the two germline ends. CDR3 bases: TGCGCCAGCAGCGTGCAATGGGGAAGCACAGATACGCAGTATTTT. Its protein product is CASSVQWGSTDTQYF.

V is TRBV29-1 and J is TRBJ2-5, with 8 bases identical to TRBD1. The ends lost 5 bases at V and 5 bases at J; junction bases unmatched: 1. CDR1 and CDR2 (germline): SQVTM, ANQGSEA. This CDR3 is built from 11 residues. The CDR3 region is CSVRQGETQYF. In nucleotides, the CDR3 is TGCAGCGTTCGACAGGGGGAGACCCAGTACTTC.

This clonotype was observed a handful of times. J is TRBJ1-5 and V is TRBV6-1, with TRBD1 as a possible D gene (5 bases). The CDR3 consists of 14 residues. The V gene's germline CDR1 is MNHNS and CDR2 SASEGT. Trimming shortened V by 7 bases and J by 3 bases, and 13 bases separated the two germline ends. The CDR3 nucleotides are TGTGCCAGCAAGGTTCGAGGGGTCAATCAGCCCCAGCATTTT. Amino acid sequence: CASKVRGVNQPQHF.

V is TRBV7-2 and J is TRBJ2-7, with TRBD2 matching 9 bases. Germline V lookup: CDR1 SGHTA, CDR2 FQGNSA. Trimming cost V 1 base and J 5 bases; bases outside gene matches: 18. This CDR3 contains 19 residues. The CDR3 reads CASSLVRATILAGKDEQYF. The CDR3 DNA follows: TGTGCCAGCAGCTTAGTGCGGGCAACGATTCTAGCGGGAAAGGACGAGCAGTACTTC.

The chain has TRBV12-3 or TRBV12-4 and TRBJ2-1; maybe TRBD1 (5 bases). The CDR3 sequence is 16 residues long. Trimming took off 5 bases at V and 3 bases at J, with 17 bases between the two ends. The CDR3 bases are TGTGCCAGCAGTCTCCAGGGCGGTCGAAACTACAATGAGCAGTTCTTC. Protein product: CASSLQGGRNYNEQFF.

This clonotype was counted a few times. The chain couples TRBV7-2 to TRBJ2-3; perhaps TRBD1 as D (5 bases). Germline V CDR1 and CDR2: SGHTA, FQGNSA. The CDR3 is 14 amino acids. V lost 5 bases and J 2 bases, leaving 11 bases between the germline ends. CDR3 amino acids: CASSPTGNTDTQYF. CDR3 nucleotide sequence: TGTGCCAGCAGCCCAACAGGAAACACAGATACGCAGTATTTT.

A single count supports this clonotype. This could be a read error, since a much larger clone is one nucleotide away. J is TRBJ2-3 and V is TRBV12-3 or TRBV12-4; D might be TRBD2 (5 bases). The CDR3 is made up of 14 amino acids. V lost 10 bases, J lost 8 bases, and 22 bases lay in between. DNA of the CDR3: TGTGCCACAGCCGCAGCGGCAGGCGGTAGTACGCAGTATTTT. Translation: CATAAAAGGSTQYF.

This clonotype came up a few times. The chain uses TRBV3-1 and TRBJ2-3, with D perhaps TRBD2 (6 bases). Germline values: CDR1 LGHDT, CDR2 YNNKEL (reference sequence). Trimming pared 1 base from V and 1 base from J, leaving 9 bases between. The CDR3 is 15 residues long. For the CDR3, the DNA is TGTGCCAGCAGCCAAGTGGCTAGCGGCACAGATACGCAGTATTTT. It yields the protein CASSQVASGTDTQYF.

In nucleotides, the CDR3 is TGTGCCAGCAACGCGGGAGTGGGGGAGCAGTTCTTC. It encodes CASNAGVGEQFF. The chain joins TRBV6-5 to TRBJ2-5, with TRBD2 matching 7 bases. TRBJ2-1 explains the end of the DNA better; the J call may be wrong. The CDR3 covers 12 residues. Germline lookup yields CDR1 MNHEY and CDR2 SVGAGI.

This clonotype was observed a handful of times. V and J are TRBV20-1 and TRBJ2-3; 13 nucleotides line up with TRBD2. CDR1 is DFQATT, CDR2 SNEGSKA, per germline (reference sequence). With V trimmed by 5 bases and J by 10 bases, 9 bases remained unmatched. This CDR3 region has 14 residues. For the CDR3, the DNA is TGCAGTGCTCGGACTAGCGGGAGCCCCGAACCGCAGTATTTT. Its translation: CSARTSGSPEPQYF.

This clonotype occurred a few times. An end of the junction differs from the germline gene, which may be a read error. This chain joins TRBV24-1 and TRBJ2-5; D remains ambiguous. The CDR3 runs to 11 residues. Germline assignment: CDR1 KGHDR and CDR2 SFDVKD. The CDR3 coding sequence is TGTGCCACCAGTGAAGGGTACGAGCAGCACTTC. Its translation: CATSEGYEQHF.

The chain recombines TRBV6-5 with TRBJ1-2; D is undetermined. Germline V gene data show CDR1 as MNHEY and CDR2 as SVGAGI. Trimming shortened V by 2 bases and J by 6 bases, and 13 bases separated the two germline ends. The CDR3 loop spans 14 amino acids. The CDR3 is CASSYVAVSDGYTF. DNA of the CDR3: TGTGCCAGCAGTTACGTGGCAGTTTCTGATGGCTACACCTTC.

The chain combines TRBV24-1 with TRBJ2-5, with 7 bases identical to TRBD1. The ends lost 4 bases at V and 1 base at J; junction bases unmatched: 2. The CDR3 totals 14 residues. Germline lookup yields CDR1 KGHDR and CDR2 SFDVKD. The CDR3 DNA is TGTGCCACCAGTGAGGGGGACAGCCAAGAGACCCAGTACTTC. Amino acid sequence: CATSEGDSQETQYF.

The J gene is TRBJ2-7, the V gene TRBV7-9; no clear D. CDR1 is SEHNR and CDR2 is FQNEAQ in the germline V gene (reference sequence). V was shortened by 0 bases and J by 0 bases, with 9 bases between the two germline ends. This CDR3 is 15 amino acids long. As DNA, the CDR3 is TGTGCCAGCAGCTTAGCAGGGTCCTTCTCCTACGAGCAGTACTTC. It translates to CASSLAGSFSYEQYF.